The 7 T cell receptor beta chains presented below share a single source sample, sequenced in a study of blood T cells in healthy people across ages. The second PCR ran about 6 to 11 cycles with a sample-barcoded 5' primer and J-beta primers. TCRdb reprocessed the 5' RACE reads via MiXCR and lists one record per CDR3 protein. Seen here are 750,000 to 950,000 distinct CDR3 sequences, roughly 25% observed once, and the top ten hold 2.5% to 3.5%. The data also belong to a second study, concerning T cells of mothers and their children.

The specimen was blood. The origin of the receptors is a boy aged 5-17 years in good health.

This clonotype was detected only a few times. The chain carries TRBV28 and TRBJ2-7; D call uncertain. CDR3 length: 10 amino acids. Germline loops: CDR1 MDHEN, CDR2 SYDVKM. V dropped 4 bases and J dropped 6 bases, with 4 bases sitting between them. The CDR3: CASSYGEQYF. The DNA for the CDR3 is TGTGCCAGCAGTTACGGCGAGCAGTACTTC.

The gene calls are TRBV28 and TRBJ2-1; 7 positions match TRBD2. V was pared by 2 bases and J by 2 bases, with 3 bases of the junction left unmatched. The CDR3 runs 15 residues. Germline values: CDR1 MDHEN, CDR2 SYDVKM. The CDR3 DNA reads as TGTGCCAGCAGTTTACAGCTAGCGGCCTACAATGAGCAGTTCTTC. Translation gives CASSLQLAAYNEQFF.

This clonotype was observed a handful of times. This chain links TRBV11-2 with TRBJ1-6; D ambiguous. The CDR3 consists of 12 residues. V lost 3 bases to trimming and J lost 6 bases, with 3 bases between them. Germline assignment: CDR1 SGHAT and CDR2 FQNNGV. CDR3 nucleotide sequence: TGTGCCAGCAGCTTTATTAATTCACCCCTCCACTTT. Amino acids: CASSFINSPLHF. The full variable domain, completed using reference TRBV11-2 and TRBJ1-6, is EAGVAQSPRYKIIEKRQSVAFWCNPISGHATLYWYQQILGQGPKLLIQFQNNGVVDDSQLPKDRFSAERLKGVDSTLKIQPAKLEDSAVYLCASSFINSPLHFGNGTRLTVT.

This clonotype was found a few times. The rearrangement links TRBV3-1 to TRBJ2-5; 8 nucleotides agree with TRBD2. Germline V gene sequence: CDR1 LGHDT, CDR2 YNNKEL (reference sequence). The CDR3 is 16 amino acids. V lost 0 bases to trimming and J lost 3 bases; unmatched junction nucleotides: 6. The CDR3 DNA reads TGTGCCAGCAGCCAAGATGGGCGGGGGGCCGAAGAGACCCAGTACTTC. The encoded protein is CASSQDGRGAEETQYF.

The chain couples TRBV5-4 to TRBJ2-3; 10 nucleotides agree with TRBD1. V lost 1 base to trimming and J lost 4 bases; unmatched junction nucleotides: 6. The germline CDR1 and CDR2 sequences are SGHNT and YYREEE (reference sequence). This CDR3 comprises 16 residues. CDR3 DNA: TGTGCCAGCAGCTTGCGGGTGGGACAGGGGTCAGATACGCAGTATTTT. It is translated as CASSLRVGQGSDTQYF.

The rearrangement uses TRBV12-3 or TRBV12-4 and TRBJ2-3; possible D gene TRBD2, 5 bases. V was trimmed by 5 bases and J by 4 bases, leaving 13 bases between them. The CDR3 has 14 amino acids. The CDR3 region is CASSPRDLADTQYF. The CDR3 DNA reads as TGTGCCAGCAGTCCACGGGATCTCGCAGATACGCAGTATTTT.

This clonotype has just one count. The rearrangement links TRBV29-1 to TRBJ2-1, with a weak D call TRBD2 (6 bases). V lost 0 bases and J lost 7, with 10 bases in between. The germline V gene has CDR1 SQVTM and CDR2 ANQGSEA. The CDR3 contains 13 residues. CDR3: CSVEEGTPNEQFF. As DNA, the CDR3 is TGCAGCGTTGAAGAGGGGACTCCGAATGAGCAGTTCTTC.